The clone carrying this T cell receptor (beta chain) was seen a few times. Antigen: not known. The data are from a study of cytomegalovirus exposure and HLA in healthy donors. Study results and caveats: Later analysis placed DRB1 highest and HLA-C lowest in TCR association rates, which differed by HLA locus.

Trimming took 3 bases from V and 4 from J; bases not matched to a gene: 11. The CDR3 extends over 17 amino acids. The germline V gene has CDR1 SGHAT and CDR2 FQNNGV. The PCR contained 60 Vbeta and 13 Jbeta primers. Assay used: immunoSEQ multiplex PCR; TCRdb lists only in-frame clones, some missing. The sample has about 130,000 clones, approximately 79% seen once. Sequencing used PBMCs. This receptor was obtained from a man between 18 and 29 years old in good health and CMV-seropositive. The rearrangement joins TRBV11-2 to TRBJ1-1; 10 positions agree with TRBD1. The CDR3 loop reads CASSFRQGAGWVTEAFF. CDR3 DNA: TGTGCCAGCAGCTTCAGACAGGGGGCGGGATGGGTCACTGAAGCTTTCTTT.